This T cell receptor beta chain was retrieved from a study of shared clonotypes between healthy human individuals. In the study overall: Those who served as donors were two women and three men between the ages of 18 and 49.

With respect to this clone: The antigen is undetermined.

Germline loops: CDR1 MNHEY, CDR2 SVGAGI. This CDR3 comprises 14 residues. V shed 6 bases and J shed 7 bases, with 16 bases lying between them. The study, taken as a whole, reports: Sharing of clonotypes among donors was expected to vary with sequencing depth. A few donors showed sharing of about 5.5% of naive CD4 clonotypes.

Repertoires were generated with immunoSEQ multiplex PCR, while TCRdb's copy carries only in-frame clones and drops some. Found here are approximately 2.3 million clones, over 90% of them singletons; the top ten hold 0.3% to 0.4%. The source is a young man in good health. Some clones in this sample may be carry-over from other donors' samples. The chain joins TRBV6-5 to TRBJ1-3; weak D call: TRBD1 (5 bases). The sample taken for sequencing was naive CD4+ T cells from PBMCs. Subset specified: CD45RA+ positively selected. CDR3 region: CASSTPGLGNTIYF. CDR3 nucleotide sequence: TGTGCCAGCAGCACCCCGGGACTCGGGAACACCATATATTTT.